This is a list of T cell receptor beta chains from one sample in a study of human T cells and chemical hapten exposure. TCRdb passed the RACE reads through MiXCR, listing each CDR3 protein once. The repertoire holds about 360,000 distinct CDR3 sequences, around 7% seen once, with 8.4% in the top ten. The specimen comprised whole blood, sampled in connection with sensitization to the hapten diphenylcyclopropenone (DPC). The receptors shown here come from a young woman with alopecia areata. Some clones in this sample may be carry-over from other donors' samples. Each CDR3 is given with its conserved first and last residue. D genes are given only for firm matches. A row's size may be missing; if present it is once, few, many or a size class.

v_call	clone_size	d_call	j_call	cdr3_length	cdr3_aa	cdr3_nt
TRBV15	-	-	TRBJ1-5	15	CATSSRRADNQPQHF	TGTGCCACCAGCTCCCGCAGGGCGGACAATCAGCCCCAGCATTTT
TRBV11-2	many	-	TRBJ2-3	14	CASSLDPSTDTQYF	TGTGCCAGCAGCCTGGACCCAAGCACAGATACGCAGTATTTT
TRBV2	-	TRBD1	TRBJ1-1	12	CASGDRVGEAFF	TGTGCCAGCGGAGACAGGGTCGGTGAAGCTTTCTTT
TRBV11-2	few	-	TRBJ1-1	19	CASSTPGLRIVGKNTEAFF	TGTGCCAGCAGCACACCGGGACTGAGGATAGTGGGTAAGAACACTGAAGCTTTCTTT
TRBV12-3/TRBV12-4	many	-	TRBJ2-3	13	CASSLFSTDTQYF	TGTGCCAGCAGTCTTTTCTCCACAGATACGCAGTATTTT
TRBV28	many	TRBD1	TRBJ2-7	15	CASRAQQGRLYEQYF	TGTGCCAGCAGAGCTCAACAGGGGCGTCTCTACGAGCAGTACTTC
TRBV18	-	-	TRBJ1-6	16	CASSPKDTNYNSPLHF	TGTGCCAGCTCACCAAAAGACACGAACTATAATTCACCCCTCCACTTT
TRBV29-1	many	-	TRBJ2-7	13	CSVESPGSYEQYF	TGCAGCGTTGAATCCCCGGGGTCGTACGAGCAGTACTTC
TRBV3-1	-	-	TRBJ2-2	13	CASSQGVPGELFF	TGTGCCAGCAGCCAAGGGGTACCCGGGGAGCTGTTTTTT
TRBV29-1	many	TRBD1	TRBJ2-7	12	CSAALTGLEQYF	TGCAGCGCCGCGTTGACAGGGCTCGAGCAGTACTTC
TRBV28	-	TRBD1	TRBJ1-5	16	CASSPRTGYSNQPQHF	TGTGCCAGCAGTCCAAGGACAGGGTATAGCAATCAGCCCCAGCATTTT
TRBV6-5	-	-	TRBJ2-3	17	CASSLSGQHSSTDTQYF	TGTGCCAGCAGCTTGAGCGGACAACACTCCTCCACAGATACGCAGTATTTT
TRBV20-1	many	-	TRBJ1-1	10	CSATDSEAFF	TGCAGTGCTACGGACAGTGAAGCTTTCTTT
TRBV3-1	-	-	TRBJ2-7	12	CASSPGTREQYF	TGTGCCAGCAGCCCCGGCACTAGGGAGCAGTACTTC
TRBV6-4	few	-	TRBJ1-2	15	CASSEPSSRLGGYTF	TGTGCCAGCAGTGAACCGAGTTCGCGGCTTGGGGGCTACACCTTC
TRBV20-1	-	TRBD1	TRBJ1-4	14	CSARDRGPVGVLFF	TGCAGTGCACGCGACAGGGGGCCCGTCGGGGTACTGTTTTTT
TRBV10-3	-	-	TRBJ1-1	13	CAISVATDREAFF	TGTGCCATCAGTGTAGCGACGGACCGTGAAGCTTTCTTT
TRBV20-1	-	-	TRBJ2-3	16	CSARYGAGDFTDTQYF	TGCAGTGCTAGATACGGCGCAGGGGACTTCACAGATACGCAGTATTTT
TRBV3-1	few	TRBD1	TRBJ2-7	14	CASSQFGTGHEQYF	TGTGCCAGCAGCCAATTCGGGACAGGCCACGAGCAGTACTTC
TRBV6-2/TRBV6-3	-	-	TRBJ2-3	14	CASSRAESTDTQYF	TGTGCCAGCAGCAGAGCGGAGAGCACAGATACGCAGTATTTT
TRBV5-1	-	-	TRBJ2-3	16	CASSLVLTGEGDTQYF	TGCGCCAGCAGCTTGGTCCTGACAGGGGAGGGGGATACGCAGTATTTT
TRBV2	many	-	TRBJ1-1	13	CASSVEGTSEAFF	TGTGCCAGCAGTGTTGAGGGAACGTCTGAAGCTTTCTTT
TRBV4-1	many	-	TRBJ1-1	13	CASSPVGSREAFF	TGCGCCAGCAGCCCCGTCGGCTCCAGGGAAGCTTTCTTT
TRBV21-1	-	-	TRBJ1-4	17	CASSKVIGGQRHEKLFF	TGTGCCAGCAGCAAAGTGATAGGAGGACAGAGACATGAAAAACTGTTTTTT
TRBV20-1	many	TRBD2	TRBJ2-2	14	CSASSGGNTGELFF	TGCAGTGCTAGTAGCGGGGGAAACACCGGGGAGCTGTTTTTT
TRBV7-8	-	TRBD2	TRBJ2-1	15	CASSLVGTSGRPEFF	TGTGCCAGCAGCTTAGTAGGGACTAGCGGACGCCCAGAGTTCTTC
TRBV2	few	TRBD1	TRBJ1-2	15	CASSPRQGSSAGYTF	TGTGCCAGCAGCCCTCGACAGGGTTCTTCTGCTGGCTACACCTTC
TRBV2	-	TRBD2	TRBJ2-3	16	CASSEFGLASTDTQYF	TGTGCCAGCAGTGAATTCGGACTAGCTTCCACAGATACGCAGTATTTT
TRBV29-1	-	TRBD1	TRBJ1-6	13	CSVGEGADSPLHF	TGCAGCGTTGGTGAGGGGGCGGATTCACCCCTCCACTTT
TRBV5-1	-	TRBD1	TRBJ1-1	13	CARSTTGGTEAFF	TGCGCCAGAAGCACAACAGGGGGCACTGAAGCTTTCTTT
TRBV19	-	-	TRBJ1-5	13	CASRFENNQPQHF	TGTGCCAGTAGGTTTGAGAACAATCAGCCCCAGCATTTT
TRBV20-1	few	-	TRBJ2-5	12	CSAKDWQETQYF	TGCAGTGCTAAGGACTGGCAAGAGACCCAGTACTTC
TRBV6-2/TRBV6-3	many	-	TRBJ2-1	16	CASSYSYNKLNNEQFF	TGTGCCAGCAGTTACTCGTATAACAAACTTAACAATGAGCAGTTCTTC